This T cell receptor beta chain was identified during a study of blood T cells in healthy people across ages. The study, taken as a whole, reports: What prevented conclusive comparison of naive and antigen-experienced cells was that PBMCs were unsorted.

This clonotype was counted at least ten times. Antigen unknown. V trimming: 2 bases; J trimming: 1 base; junction bases outside the gene matches: 3. The CDR3 covers 15 residues. Germline lookup yields CDR1 SGHRS and CDR2 YFSETQ. Primers used in a second PCR of about 7 to 12 cycles were a sample-barcoded 5' primer and a J-beta primer mix. TCRdb processed the 5' RACE reads anew with MiXCR; each CDR3 protein has one entry. The sample shows 630,000 or so distinct CDR3 sequences, about 32% of them seen only once. Sequencing input: blood. The V and J genes are TRBV5-1 and TRBJ2-1; 7 nucleotides line up with TRBD2. The receptor was derived from an elderly woman in good health. The CDR3 bases are TGCGCCAGCAGCTTAGCGGGGCCGTCCTACAATGAGCAGTTCTTC. The encoded protein is CASSLAGPSYNEQFF. The variable domain in full, with the rest retrieved from reference TRBV5-1 and TRBJ2-1, is KAGVTQTPRYLIKTRGQQVTLSCSPISGHRSVSWYQQTPGQGLQFLFEYFSETQRNKGNFPGRFSGRQFSNSRSEMNVSTLELGDSALYLCASSLAGPSYNEQFFGPGTRLTVL.